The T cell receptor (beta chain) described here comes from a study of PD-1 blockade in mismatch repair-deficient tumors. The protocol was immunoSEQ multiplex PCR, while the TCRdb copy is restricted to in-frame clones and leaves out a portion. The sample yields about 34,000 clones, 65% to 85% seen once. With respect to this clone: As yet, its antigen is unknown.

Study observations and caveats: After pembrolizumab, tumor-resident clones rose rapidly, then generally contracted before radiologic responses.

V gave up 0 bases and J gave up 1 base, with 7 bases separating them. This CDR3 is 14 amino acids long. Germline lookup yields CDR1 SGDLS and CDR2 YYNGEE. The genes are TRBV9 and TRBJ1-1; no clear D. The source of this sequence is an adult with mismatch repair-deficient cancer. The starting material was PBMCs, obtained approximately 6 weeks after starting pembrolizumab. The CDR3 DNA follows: TGTGCCAGCAGCGTAGTGTTCGGGAACACTGAAGCTTTCTTT. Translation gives CASSVVFGNTEAFF.